This TCR beta chain was profiled in a study of CD8 T cells in ankylosing spondylitis. Findings and caveats of the study: A TCR beta motif made of about eight highly homologous variants seemed typical of ankylosing spondylitis blood.

It was by quantitative 5'-RACE with molecular barcodes that TCR beta libraries were made. TCRdb analysed the 5' RACE reads with MiXCR anew, one entry per CDR3 protein. Of just under 550,000 distinct CDR3 sequences in the sample, roughly 13% were seen once. The sample holds many counts of this clonotype. Its target is unknown. The sample consisted of blood, either unsorted or a sorted T cell fraction (not recorded which). This clonotype originated in a male donor with ankylosing spondylitis.

The CDR3: CASSFAGLAYNEQFF. DNA for the CDR3: TGTGCCAGCAGCTTTGCGGGACTAGCGTACAATGAGCAGTTCTTC. This rearrangement joins TRBV11-2 to TRBJ2-1, with TRBD2 identical over 10 bases. With V trimmed by 3 bases and J by 4 bases, 3 bases remained unmatched. Germline V CDR1 and CDR2: SGHAT, FQNNGV. The CDR3 consists of 15 residues.